These T cell receptor beta chains were read from a single sample in a study of blood T cells in healthy people across ages. TCRdb used MiXCR to reprocess the 5' RACE reads, holding one entry per CDR3 protein. Among some 1.5 million distinct CDR3 sequences, roughly 27% were seen once, and the ten largest hold 7% to 9%. Sequenced material: blood. All receptors derive from a woman between 25 and 40 years old in good health. Both conserved end residues are part of each CDR3. The order of the fields is D gene, clone size, J gene, V gene, CDR3 DNA, CDR3 protein. The D gene is left open where the match is weak. The size field is filled for only some rows; it gives once, few, many or a size class.

D gene: NA; clone size: NA; J gene: TRBJ2-1; V gene: TRBV5-5; CDR3 DNA: TGTGCCAGCAGCTTGCGGGTTGACAATGAGCAGTTCTTC; CDR3 protein: CASSLRVDNEQFF
D gene: NA; clone size: NA; J gene: TRBJ2-7; V gene: TRBV9; CDR3 DNA: TGTGCCAGCAGCGCTACCCGGGGAACCTACGAGCAGTACTTC; CDR3 protein: CASSATRGTYEQYF
D gene: NA; clone size: NA; J gene: TRBJ2-5; V gene: TRBV7-2; CDR3 DNA: TGTGCCAGCAGCTTAGTATCTGCTGCTCAAGAGACCCAGTACTTC; CDR3 protein: CASSLVSAAQETQYF
D gene: NA; clone size: NA; J gene: TRBJ1-1; V gene: TRBV14; CDR3 DNA: TGTGCCAGCAGCCCTGGACGCCCGAACTCCGGAGCTTTCTTT; CDR3 protein: CASSPGRPNSGAFF
D gene: TRBD2; clone size: NA; J gene: TRBJ2-1; V gene: TRBV7-2; CDR3 DNA: TGTGCCAGCAGCTTATCCGGGACTAGCGGATACAATGAGCAGTTCTTC; CDR3 protein: CASSLSGTSGYNEQFF
D gene: TRBD2; clone size: NA; J gene: TRBJ2-7; V gene: TRBV10-3; CDR3 DNA: TGTGCCATCAGTGAGCCGGGACTAGCGGCTTACGAGCAGTACTTC; CDR3 protein: CAISEPGLAAYEQYF
D gene: NA; clone size: NA; J gene: TRBJ1-4; V gene: TRBV20-1; CDR3 DNA: TGCAGTGCTACGTACAGGGTGGAGGGTGAAAAACTGTTTTTT; CDR3 protein: CSATYRVEGEKLFF
D gene: NA; clone size: NA; J gene: TRBJ2-1; V gene: TRBV5-1; CDR3 DNA: TGCGCCAGCAGCTTGGTTGGGACACCTGACAATGAGCAGTTCTTC; CDR3 protein: CASSLVGTPDNEQFF
D gene: NA; clone size: NA; J gene: TRBJ1-1; V gene: TRBV30; CDR3 DNA: TGTGCCTGGAGGGGGGCAATGAACACTGAAGCTTTCTTT; CDR3 protein: CAWRGAMNTEAFF
D gene: NA; clone size: NA; J gene: TRBJ2-7; V gene: TRBV13; CDR3 DNA: TGTGCCAGCAGTTCTCCTAACGGCGAGCAGTACTTC; CDR3 protein: CASSSPNGEQYF
D gene: NA; clone size: few; J gene: TRBJ1-2; V gene: TRBV5-1; CDR3 DNA: TGCGCCAGCAGCTTGAGCGGGCCCCAAGCTAACTATGGCTACACCTTC; CDR3 protein: CASSLSGPQANYGYTF
D gene: TRBD1; clone size: few; J gene: TRBJ2-7; V gene: TRBV29-1; CDR3 DNA: TGCAGCGTTAGGACAGGGTGGAACGAGCAGTACTTC; CDR3 protein: CSVRTGWNEQYF
D gene: NA; clone size: many; J gene: TRBJ2-7; V gene: TRBV7-9; CDR3 DNA: TGTGCCAGCAGCATCGACTACGAGCAGTACTTC; CDR3 protein: CASSIDYEQYF
D gene: NA; clone size: many; J gene: TRBJ2-1; V gene: TRBV7-2; CDR3 DNA: TGTGCCAGCAGCTTCCAGGGGGGAGATGAGCAGTTCTTC; CDR3 protein: CASSFQGGDEQFF
D gene: TRBD2; clone size: NA; J gene: TRBJ2-3; V gene: TRBV28; CDR3 DNA: TGTGCCAGCAGTTCCTCCGGGACTAGCGGGGTGGCCACAGATACGCAGTATTTT; CDR3 protein: CASSSSGTSGVATDTQYF
D gene: TRBD1; clone size: NA; J gene: TRBJ2-7; V gene: TRBV27; CDR3 DNA: TGTGCCAGCAGTTTACGACCGGGACAGGGACCTTACGAGCAGTACTTC; CDR3 protein: CASSLRPGQGPYEQYF
D gene: TRBD1; clone size: NA; J gene: TRBJ2-1; V gene: TRBV7-2; CDR3 DNA: TGTGCCAGCAGCCCGCGGGACAGGGTCAAGAATGAGCAGTTCTTC; CDR3 protein: CASSPRDRVKNEQFF
D gene: TRBD2; clone size: NA; J gene: TRBJ2-3; V gene: TRBV2; CDR3 DNA: TGTGCCAGCAGTGGTTCGGGAGGGTCAGATACGCAGTATTTT; CDR3 protein: CASSGSGGSDTQYF
D gene: TRBD2; clone size: NA; J gene: TRBJ2-5; V gene: TRBV4-3; CDR3 DNA: TGCGCCAGCAGCCAAGATAGACTAGCACGAGAGACCCAGTACTTC; CDR3 protein: CASSQDRLARETQYF
D gene: NA; clone size: NA; J gene: TRBJ1-2; V gene: TRBV15; CDR3 DNA: TGTGCCACCAGCAGAGATTTGGCAGCTAACTATGGCTACACCTTC; CDR3 protein: CATSRDLAANYGYTF
D gene: NA; clone size: many; J gene: TRBJ2-5; V gene: TRBV9; CDR3 DNA: TGTGCCAGCAGCGTAGGCCCGACAGAGCAAGAGACCCAGTACTTC; CDR3 protein: CASSVGPTEQETQYF
D gene: NA; clone size: many; J gene: TRBJ2-1; V gene: TRBV6-1; CDR3 DNA: TGTGCCACCGGGACCTACAATGAGCAGTTCTTC; CDR3 protein: CATGTYNEQFF
D gene: TRBD2; clone size: many; J gene: TRBJ2-1; V gene: TRBV29-1; CDR3 DNA: TGCAGCGCCCTAGCGGGGGGGGTTCATGAGCAGTTCTTC; CDR3 protein: CSALAGGVHEQFF
D gene: NA; clone size: many; J gene: TRBJ2-7; V gene: TRBV7-3; CDR3 DNA: TGTGCCAGCAGCTTAACGACAGGCGACTACGAGCAGTACTTC; CDR3 protein: CASSLTTGDYEQYF
D gene: TRBD2; clone size: once; J gene: TRBJ2-4; V gene: TRBV20-1; CDR3 DNA: TGCAGTGCTCGGGCTAGCGGGAGAACGAACATTCAGTACTTC; CDR3 protein: CSARASGRTNIQYF
D gene: TRBD1; clone size: few; J gene: TRBJ1-5; V gene: TRBV28; CDR3 DNA: TGTGCCAGCAGTTCCGGGTTACAGGGGGCAAGCAATCAGCCCCAGCATTTT; CDR3 protein: CASSSGLQGASNQPQHF
D gene: NA; clone size: NA; J gene: TRBJ2-1; V gene: TRBV3-1; CDR3 DNA: TGTGCCAGCAGCCCCAGGGAGGACGAGCAGTTCTTC; CDR3 protein: CASSPREDEQFF
D gene: NA; clone size: NA; J gene: TRBJ1-2; V gene: TRBV6-1; CDR3 DNA: TGTGCCAGCAACCTAAGTCGCTATGGCTACACCTTC; CDR3 protein: CASNLSRYGYTF
D gene: NA; clone size: NA; J gene: TRBJ1-4; V gene: TRBV4-3; CDR3 DNA: TGCGCCAGCAGCCAAGACCCTCGAGGAGGAGGTGAAAAACTGTTTTTT; CDR3 protein: CASSQDPRGGGEKLFF
D gene: NA; clone size: NA; J gene: TRBJ2-1; V gene: TRBV12-3/TRBV12-4; CDR3 DNA: TGTGCCAGCAGTTTAAAGCACGTTGAGCAGTTCTTC; CDR3 protein: CASSLKHVEQFF
D gene: TRBD2; clone size: NA; J gene: TRBJ2-1; V gene: TRBV20-1; CDR3 DNA: TGCAGTGCTAGAAAAGCGGGGGGTTCCTACGAGCAGTTCTTC; CDR3 protein: CSARKAGGSYEQFF
D gene: NA; clone size: many; J gene: TRBJ2-5; V gene: TRBV20-1; CDR3 DNA: TGCAGTGCTAGTTCCGGTGTCCAGTTACAGACCCAGTACTTC; CDR3 protein: CSASSGVQLQTQYF
D gene: NA; clone size: NA; J gene: TRBJ2-7; V gene: TRBV12-3/TRBV12-4; CDR3 DNA: TGTGCCAGCAGCAGGCAGGCCCAAGGGAATGAGCAGTACTTC; CDR3 protein: CASSRQAQGNEQYF
D gene: NA; clone size: NA; J gene: TRBJ1-1; V gene: TRBV18; CDR3 DNA: TGTGCCAGCTCACCGGGATTCCGGTCGAACACTGAAGCTTTCTTT; CDR3 protein: CASSPGFRSNTEAFF
D gene: TRBD1; clone size: NA; J gene: TRBJ2-5; V gene: TRBV5-1; CDR3 DNA: TGCGCCAACAGCCCCAAGGACAGGGGCGGGTTGGAGACCCAGTACTTC; CDR3 protein: CANSPKDRGGLETQYF
D gene: NA; clone size: few; J gene: TRBJ2-1; V gene: TRBV12-3/TRBV12-4; CDR3 DNA: TGTGCCAGCAGTTGGGGCTCAACCGAATACAATGAGCAGTTCTTC; CDR3 protein: CASSWGSTEYNEQFF
D gene: NA; clone size: few; J gene: TRBJ2-1; V gene: TRBV12-3/TRBV12-4; CDR3 DNA: TGTGCCAGCAGTTTGGGCTCGTCCAGTGGGATGGATGAGCAGTTCTTC; CDR3 protein: CASSLGSSSGMDEQFF
D gene: TRBD1; clone size: few; J gene: TRBJ2-5; V gene: TRBV10-3; CDR3 DNA: TGTGCCATCAGGGAGGGTCCGGGACAGGGGGCCCAAGAGACCCAGTACTTC; CDR3 protein: CAIREGPGQGAQETQYF
D gene: NA; clone size: NA; J gene: TRBJ1-2; V gene: TRBV6-6; CDR3 DNA: TGTGCCAGCAGAGAAACCAGGGACTACTCGAACTATGGCTACACCTTC; CDR3 protein: CASRETRDYSNYGYTF
D gene: NA; clone size: NA; J gene: TRBJ2-1; V gene: TRBV12-3/TRBV12-4; CDR3 DNA: TGTGCCAGCAGTCCGTTTGGAAGGGAGGAGCAGTTCTTC; CDR3 protein: CASSPFGREEQFF
D gene: TRBD2; clone size: many; J gene: TRBJ2-5; V gene: TRBV24-1; CDR3 DNA: TGTGCCACCAGCGGGGGGGCTGGGGGAGTCCAAGAGACCCAGTACTTC; CDR3 protein: CATSGGAGGVQETQYF
D gene: NA; clone size: NA; J gene: TRBJ2-1; V gene: TRBV5-5; CDR3 DNA: TGTGCCAGCAGCTTGGCGGGTAGCCGTGAGCAGTTCTTC; CDR3 protein: CASSLAGSREQFF
D gene: NA; clone size: few; J gene: TRBJ2-7; V gene: TRBV27; CDR3 DNA: TGTACCAGCAGTAGCCCCTCGAGGAGGGGGAACTACGAGCAGTACTTC; CDR3 protein: CTSSSPSRRGNYEQYF
D gene: NA; clone size: few; J gene: TRBJ2-3; V gene: TRBV20-1; CDR3 DNA: TGCAGTGCCAGGTCAGCGGTCTTACCTTCTAGCACAGATACGCAGTATTTT; CDR3 protein: CSARSAVLPSSTDTQYF
D gene: NA; clone size: many; J gene: TRBJ2-3; V gene: TRBV7-2; CDR3 DNA: TGTGCCAGCAGTTTTTTGGGGAACACAGATACGCAGTATTTT; CDR3 protein: CASSFLGNTDTQYF
D gene: TRBD2; clone size: NA; J gene: TRBJ2-5; V gene: TRBV7-2; CDR3 DNA: TGTGCCAGCAGCTTAGCGCGGGGGAAGGTGACCCAGTACTTC; CDR3 protein: CASSLARGKVTQYF
D gene: NA; clone size: NA; J gene: TRBJ2-1; V gene: TRBV5-5; CDR3 DNA: TGTGCCAGCAGCGGAAGACTAGAAGGTGAGCAGTTCTTC; CDR3 protein: CASSGRLEGEQFF
D gene: NA; clone size: many; J gene: TRBJ2-7; V gene: TRBV6-6; CDR3 DNA: TGTGCCAGCAGAGGGGTGGGTGGACTCTACGAGCAGTACTTC; CDR3 protein: CASRGVGGLYEQYF
D gene: NA; clone size: NA; J gene: TRBJ2-5; V gene: TRBV9; CDR3 DNA: TGTGCCAGCAGCGTAACTGCAGGCTGGGAAACCCAGTACTTC; CDR3 protein: CASSVTAGWETQYF
D gene: NA; clone size: many; J gene: TRBJ1-2; V gene: TRBV20-1; CDR3 DNA: TGCAGTGCTAGTGGGCAGGGCGCCTTAGGGCACTATGGCTACACCTTC; CDR3 protein: CSASGQGALGHYGYTF
D gene: NA; clone size: NA; J gene: TRBJ2-1; V gene: TRBV5-5; CDR3 DNA: TGTGCCAGCAACTCCCGGGCCCCCTACGAGCAGTTCTTC; CDR3 protein: CASNSRAPYEQFF
D gene: TRBD1; clone size: NA; J gene: TRBJ1-5; V gene: TRBV12-5; CDR3 DNA: TGTGCTAGTGGAGCAACGTCCGGGACAGGGGGCGTGCCCCAGCATTTT; CDR3 protein: CASGATSGTGGVPQHF
D gene: NA; clone size: many; J gene: TRBJ2-7; V gene: TRBV10-3; CDR3 DNA: TGTGCCATCAGTGGTGAGGTCGATCGGGCCTACGAGCAGTACTTC; CDR3 protein: CAISGEVDRAYEQYF
D gene: TRBD1; clone size: few; J gene: TRBJ2-7; V gene: TRBV27; CDR3 DNA: TGTGCCACCCAGGGGGTACCTAGCTCCGAGCAGTACTTC; CDR3 protein: CATQGVPSSEQYF
D gene: NA; clone size: NA; J gene: TRBJ1-1; V gene: TRBV29-1; CDR3 DNA: TGCAGCGCCGTTGCAGAAGTTTTTCGGAACACTGAAGCTTTCTTT; CDR3 protein: CSAVAEVFRNTEAFF